The present T cell receptor (beta chain) was sequenced within a study of shared clonotypes between healthy human individuals. This CDR3 contains 14 residues. The germline gives CDR1 SNHLY, CDR2 FYNNEI. V was cut by 6 bases and J by 4 bases, with 13 bases left in between. This clone has at least ten counts. The antigen is unknown. Overall study results and limits: Researchers sampled only blood; tissue repertoires likely differ. Generally, estimated richness proved larger in naive subsets than it did in memory subsets.

Clones were read by immunoSEQ multiplex PCR, and TCRdb kept only the in-frame ones, dropping some. The profile shows over 950,000 clones, 60% to 85% of them singletons. This receptor was obtained from a man between 18 and 35 years old in good health. Some clones in this sample may be carry-over from other donors' samples. The chain links TRBV2 to TRBJ1-5; maybe TRBD1 (6 bases). The sequenced sample consisted of memory CD4+ T cells from PBMCs. As for subset: CD45RA-negative fraction. CDR3: CASSAIDRNQPQHF. The DNA for the CDR3 is TGTGCCAGCAGCGCCATCGACAGGAATCAGCCCCAGCATTTT.